The 29 T cell receptor beta chains below were found in one sample sequenced in a study of T cell clonality in common variable immunodeficiency. The table came from immunoSEQ multiplex PCR; TCRdb's copy has only in-frame clones and leaves some out. Singletons are absent from the sample, which has approximately 30,000 clones. The sample taken for sequencing was peripheral blood mononuclear cells. These receptors all come from a person between 18 and 75 years old in good health.

Ten or more counts support this clone. The read ends 3 residues early relative to the CDR3; the germline J gene fills the gap. The V gene is TRBV10-3, the J gene TRBJ1-1, with TRBD1 matching over 10 bases. The CDR3 is made up of 17 amino acids. Trimming at V came to 6 bases and at J to 2 bases, leaving 12 bases not matched to a gene. Germline assignment: CDR1 ENHRY and CDR2 SYGVKD. The part of the CDR3 DNA that was read is TGTGCCATCAGCTACAGCCGGGACAGGGGATCCAACACTGAA. It yields the protein CAISYSRDRGSNTE. The complete CDR3 reads CAISYSRDRGSNTEAFF.

This clone was recorded at least ten times. The read falls 3 residues short of the CDR3 end, and the missing part is taken from the germline J gene. The chain combines TRBV30 with TRBJ1-3; D is perhaps TRBD1 (6 bases). The CDR3 is 14 residues long. The V gene lost 2 bases and the J gene lost 7 bases, with 15 bases spanning the gap. The germline V gene has CDR1 GTSNPN and CDR2 SVGIG (reference sequence). CDR3 region: CAWSPSSGANTIYF. CDR3 DNA, as far as it was read: TGTGCCTGGAGTCCCTCCTCAGGGGCGAACACC.

This clone has a count of ten or more. Read sequence stops 3 residues before the CDR3 end, and the germline J gene provides the missing end. J is TRBJ1-1 and V is TRBV11-2, with no clear D. The CDR3 has 13 amino acids. V lost 1 base and J 0 bases, leaving 3 bases between the germline ends. Germline V lookup: CDR1 SGHAT, CDR2 FQNNGV. The CDR3 loop reads CASSLGLNTEAFF. The part of the CDR3 DNA that was read is TGTGCCAGCAGCTTAGGGCTGAACACTGAA.

Comments on this clone: The read halts 3 residues ahead of the CDR3 end, with the missing end drawn from the germline J gene. The V gene is TRBV19, the J gene TRBJ1-5; 8 nucleotides line up with TRBD1. Germline CDR1 and CDR2: LNHDA and SQIVND (reference sequence). The junction had 10 bases not matched to a gene; V was cut back by 5 bases and J by 1 base. CDR3 length equals 17 residues. The covered CDR3 bases are TGTGCCAGTAGTTTGGACAGGGTCGCGGCGAGCAATCAGCCC. The encoded protein is CASSLDRVAASNQP. The whole CDR3 protein is CASSLDRVAASNQPQHF.

This clone was observed many times. The read terminates 3 residues ahead of where the CDR3 ends, so the germline J gene completes it. This chain joins TRBV7-2 and TRBJ1-6, with D possibly TRBD1 on 5 matching bases. V lost 1 base to trimming and J lost 8 bases, with 12 bases between them. Germline lookup yields CDR1 SGHTA and CDR2 FQGNSA. CDR3 length equals 15 residues. CDR3 bases read: TGTGCCAGCAGCTTAGTAGACAGACCATATTCACCC. Its protein is CASSLVDRPYSP. The full CDR3 protein reads CASSLVDRPYSPLHF.

This clone was counted many times. The CDR3 end lies 3 residues beyond the end of the read and is filled in from the germline J gene. The gene calls are TRBV19 and TRBJ2-3; 12 positions match TRBD2. V shed 7 bases, J shed 0 bases, and the junction held 8 bases outside the gene matches. This CDR3 region has 17 residues. Germline V lookup: CDR1 LNHDA, CDR2 SQIVND (reference sequence). Partial CDR3 DNA: TGTGCCAGTACCAAGACTAGCGGGAGATTGAGCACAGATACG. It specifies CASTKTSGRLSTDT. The complete CDR3 protein is CASTKTSGRLSTDTQYF.

This clone has ten or more counts. The CDR3 end lies 3 residues beyond the end of the read and is filled in from the germline J gene. J is TRBJ2-3 and V is TRBV20-1; D unresolved. The V gene lost 3 bases and the J gene lost 2 bases, with 12 bases spanning the gap. The CDR3 is 14 amino acids. From germline, CDR1 is DFQATT and CDR2 SNEGSKA (reference sequence). The CDR3 region is CSASMRLDTDTQYF. CDR3 bases read: TGCAGTGCTAGCATGAGACTGGACACAGATACG.

The sample holds many counts of this clone. The CDR3 goes on 3 residues after the read ends, and that part is filled in from the germline J gene. This chain connects TRBV19 to TRBJ1-5, with 7 bases that match TRBD1. The ends lost 6 bases at V and 4 bases at J; junction bases unmatched: 6. Germline CDR1 is LNHDA and CDR2 is SQIVND (reference sequence). This CDR3 region has 14 residues. The DNA read from the CDR3 is TGTGCCAGTAGAGATGGACAGGTGAATCAGCCC. Amino acids: CASRDGQVNQP. From start to end, the CDR3 is CASRDGQVNQPQHF.

Judged by abundance, this clone is medium-sized. The CDR3 end lies 3 residues beyond the end of the read and is filled in from the germline J gene. The chain recombines TRBV2 with TRBJ2-5; maybe TRBD2 (5 bases). V lost 4 bases to trimming and J lost 2 bases, with 17 bases between them. Germline CDR1 SNHLY, CDR2 FYNNEI. This CDR3 is 16 amino acids long. CDR3 loop: CASSATIVLEQETQYF. The DNA read from the CDR3 is TGTGCCAGCAGTGCCACTATCGTACTAGAACAAGAGACC. The complete variable domain, with remaining parts taken from reference TRBV2 and TRBJ2-5, reads EPEVTQTPSHQVTQMGQEVILRCVPISNHLYFYWYRQILGQKVEFLVSFYNNEISEKSEIFDDQFSVERPDGSNFTLKIRSTKLEDSAMYFCASSATIVLEQETQYFGPGTRLLVL.

This clone was counted many times. The read comes to an end 3 residues before the CDR3 does, leaving the germline J gene to fill in the end. The chain combines TRBV5-1 with TRBJ2-2; 8 bases match TRBD1. Germline CDR1 and CDR2: SGHRS and YFSETQ. The CDR3 length is 14 residues. CDR3 sequence: CASSRRGQNSPLFF. The part of the CDR3 DNA that was read is TGCGCCAGCAGCCGCAGGGGGCAGAATTCACCG.

This clone has ten or more counts. The read finishes 3 residues shy of the CDR3 end, and the germline J gene is used to complete it. The chain carries TRBV5-1 and TRBJ1-1; no firm D call. Germline CDR1 and CDR2: SGHRS and YFSETQ. This CDR3 contains 12 residues. The V end lost 4 bases, the J end lost 2 bases, and 6 bases lay between the germline ends. The sequenced CDR3 bases are TGCGCCAGCAGCGCAGGCAACACTGAA. Its translation is CASSAGNTE. The full CDR3 is CASSAGNTEAFF.

This clone was seen many times. With the read ending 3 residues before the CDR3 end, the germline J gene is used to fill in that end. The V call is TRBV20-1, the J call TRBJ2-2; D gene uncertain. The CDR3 totals 13 residues. The germline gives CDR1 DFQATT, CDR2 SNEGSKA (reference sequence). The CDR3 DNA, read in part, is TGCAGTGCTAGATTTCCGCAGTCTGAAAAG. This encodes CSARFPQSEK. In full, the CDR3 is CSARFPQSEKLFF.

This clone was seen ten or more times. The CDR3 is cut off 3 residues early in the read; its end comes from the germline J gene. The J gene is TRBJ2-6, the V gene TRBV19, with 8 bases aligning to TRBD1. V shed 5 bases, J shed 1 base, and the junction held 10 bases outside the gene matches. The germline gives CDR1 LNHDA, CDR2 SQIVND (reference sequence). The CDR3 contains 18 residues. The CDR3 region is CASSARTGKVSGANVLTF. CDR3 DNA, as far as it was read: TGTGCCAGTAGTGCCAGGACAGGGAAGGTTTCTGGGGCCAACGTC.

This clone was seen ten or more times. The CDR3 is cut off 3 residues early in the read; its end comes from the germline J gene. The chain recombines TRBV18 with TRBJ1-2; D not certain. V shed 6 bases and J shed 2 bases, with 13 bases lying between them. The CDR3 extends over 14 amino acids. Per germline, CDR1 KGHSH and CDR2 LQKENI. The CDR3 loop is CASSPERLNYGYTF. The covered CDR3 bases are TGTGCCAGCTCGCCGGAGAGACTAAACTATGGC.

Remarks on this clone: The CDR3 is cut off 3 residues early in the read; its end comes from the germline J gene. The chain has TRBV2 and TRBJ1-2, with D possibly being TRBD1 (6 bases). The ends were cut back, 4 bases at V and 2 bases at J, with 14 bases in the middle. From germline, CDR1 is SNHLY and CDR2 FYNNEI. The CDR3 is 15 residues long. Incomplete CDR3 DNA: TGTGCCAGCAGTGGAGCCTCCGGGACAAACTATGGC. Its translation: CASSGASGTNYG. The CDR3, in full, reads CASSGASGTNYGYTF.

The table lists this clone with many counts. The read comes to an end 3 residues before the CDR3 does, leaving the germline J gene to fill in the end. The chain joins TRBV19 to TRBJ2-2; D possibly corresponds to TRBD2 (7 bases). Trimming took 6 bases from V and 3 from J, leaving 11 bases between them. This CDR3 comprises 14 residues. The germline CDR1 and CDR2 sequences are LNHDA and SQIVND (reference sequence). The sequenced CDR3 bases are TGTGCCAGTAGACGGGGGGCCGACACCGGGGAG. This sequence encodes CASRRGADTGE. The full CDR3 protein reads CASRRGADTGELFF.

This clone was counted many times. The CDR3 goes on 3 residues after the read ends, and that part is filled in from the germline J gene. This chain connects TRBV4-2 to TRBJ1-2, with 7 nucleotides matching TRBD1. Germline loops: CDR1 LGHNA, CDR2 YNFKEQ. Germline trimming cut 4 bases from V and 4 bases from J; bases unmatched to any gene: 3. The CDR3 contains 13 residues. This CDR3 reads CASSPPGGYGYTF. The sequenced part of the CDR3 DNA is TGTGCCAGCAGCCCTCCAGGGGGCTATGGC.

This clone was seen a handful of times. The sequenced CDR3 bases are TGTGCCAGTAGTATAGCGGGCAGGGGCAACAAAAACATT. It is translated as CASSIAGRGNKNI. The entire CDR3 is CASSIAGRGNKNIAFF. The chain employs TRBV19 and TRBJ1-1, with D perhaps matching TRBD1 (6 bases). The CDR3 goes on 3 residues after the read ends, and that part is filled in from the germline J gene. The CDR3 sequence is 16 residues long. The germline V gene has CDR1 LNHDA and CDR2 SQIVND (reference sequence).

In this sample, this clone turned up many times. The CDR3 end is not reached by the read, which stops 3 residues before it; the germline J gene fills it in. V is TRBV10-3 and J is TRBJ1-1; possible D gene TRBD1, 5 bases. The CDR3 extends over 16 amino acids. V was shortened by 6 bases and J by 1 base, with 18 bases between the two germline ends. CDR1 and CDR2 from the germline V gene are ENHRY and SYGVKD. This CDR3 reads CAIRVRERDGNTEAFF. The CDR3 bases that were read are TGTGCCATCAGGGTCAGGGAACGGGATGGGAACACTGAA.

This clone was counted ten times or more. The read gets to within 3 residues of the CDR3 end, and the germline J gene fills in the rest. The chain carries TRBV13 and TRBJ2-4, with D possibly matching TRBD2 (6 bases). Trimming removed 1 base from V and 0 bases from J, with 13 bases in between. Germline assignment: CDR1 PRHDT and CDR2 FYEKMQ (reference sequence). The CDR3 contains 17 residues. CDR3 DNA, as far as it was read: TGTGCCAGCAGCTTAGCAGGCTACGGGGGAGCCAAAAACATT. It encodes CASSLAGYGGAKNI. The whole CDR3 protein reads CASSLAGYGGAKNIQYF.

This clone appeared many times. The observed sequence ends 3 residues before the CDR3 terminus, with the missing tail filled in from the germline J gene. The rearrangement uses TRBV29-1 and TRBJ2-3; D may be TRBD1 (6 bases). Germline V gives CDR1 SQVTM, CDR2 ANQGSEA. This CDR3 is built from 13 residues. CDR3: CSVVTGFNQPQYF. The DNA read from the CDR3 is TGCAGCGTTGTTACAGGGTTCAATCAGCCG.

This clone was seen many times. The CDR3 is cut off 3 residues early in the read; its end comes from the germline J gene. This chain uses TRBV19 with TRBJ1-1; maybe TRBD1 (5 bases). The CDR3 totals 12 residues. Per germline, CDR1 LNHDA and CDR2 SQIVND (reference sequence). The CDR3: CASSWGGMKAFF. The CDR3 bases that were read are TGTGCCAGTAGTTGGGGGGGGATGAAG.

This clone was counted a few times. The read ends 3 residues before the CDR3 terminus; that terminus is restored from the germline J gene. The chain links TRBV2 to TRBJ2-4; 9 nucleotides align to TRBD1. Germline V gene lookup returns CDR1 SNHLY and CDR2 FYNNEI. The length of the CDR3 is 12 residues. The part of the CDR3 DNA that was read is TGTGCCAGCAGTGGGACAGGGGATGGT. Protein product: CASSGTGDG. The complete CDR3 protein is CASSGTGDGQYF.

Within the sample, this clone is medium-sized. The read finishes 3 residues shy of the CDR3 end, and the germline J gene is used to complete it. The rearrangement joins TRBV6-2 or TRBV6-3 to TRBJ1-2; D is perhaps TRBD1 (6 bases). Trimming pared 5 bases from V and 6 bases from J, leaving 13 bases between. Germline CDR1 MNHEY, CDR2 SVGEGT. CDR3 size: 13 residues. Incomplete CDR3 DNA: TGTGCCAGCAGTGACAGACAGGTGGATGGC. This gives the protein CASSDRQVDG. The whole CDR3 sequence reads CASSDRQVDGYTF.

This clone was detected many times. CDR3 protein: CASYRDRVQETQYF. The covered CDR3 bases are TGCGCCAGCTACCGGGACAGGGTGCAAGAGACC. The J gene is TRBJ2-5, the V gene TRBV5-1, with TRBD1 matching over 9 bases. The sequence runs out 3 residues before the end of the CDR3; the remainder is reconstructed from the germline J gene. Germline trimming cut 7 bases from V and 2 bases from J; bases unmatched to any gene: 6. CDR3 length equals 14 residues. Germline CDR1 reads SGHRS; CDR2 reads YFSETQ.

This clone was found many times. The read is 3 residues too short to cover the CDR3 end, so that end is filled in from the germline J gene. This rearrangement joins TRBV6-1 to TRBJ2-2; D is possibly TRBD1 (6 bases). The CDR3 spans 16 residues. The germline CDR1 and CDR2 sequences are MNHNS and SASEGT. Trimming pared 2 bases from V and 0 bases from J, leaving 10 bases between. CDR3 loop: CASSESGTPNTGELFF. The part of the CDR3 DNA that was read is TGTGCCAGCAGTGAATCTGGGACACCGAACACCGGGGAG.

This clone was seen at least ten times. The CDR3 end falls 3 residues outside the read, so it is completed with the germline J gene. The chain has TRBV7-9 and TRBJ2-5; 7 bases map to TRBD1. Germline V gene sequence: CDR1 SEHNR, CDR2 FQNEAQ (reference sequence). The V segment lost 5 bases and the J segment 2 bases; nucleotides outside the gene matches: 5. The CDR3 totals 14 residues. CDR3 DNA, as far as it was read: TGTGCCAGCAGCCCGGGGACAGCTCAAGAGACC. This translates into CASSPGTAQET. The CDR3, in full, reads CASSPGTAQETQYF.

This clone came up many times. The read gets to within 3 residues of the CDR3 end, and the germline J gene fills in the rest. V usage is TRBV18 and J usage is TRBJ2-1; TRBD2 matches 9 bases. Germline V gives CDR1 KGHSH, CDR2 LQKENI. The CDR3 sequence is 14 residues long. The junction had 6 bases not matched to a gene; V was cut back by 3 bases and J by 9 bases. CDR3 DNA (partial): TGTGCCAGCTCACCGGATAGCGGGAGCAGTGAG. It encodes CASSPDSGSSE. The entire CDR3 sequence reads CASSPDSGSSEQFF.

At least ten counts were recorded for this clone. The read is 3 residues too short to cover the CDR3 end, so that end is filled in from the germline J gene. The chain is built from TRBV6-2 or TRBV6-3 and TRBJ1-2, with 9 bases identical to TRBD1. CDR3 size: 16 residues. Germline assignment: CDR1 MNHEY and CDR2 SVGEGT. V shed 8 bases, J shed 3 bases, and the junction held 13 bases outside the gene matches. The CDR3 sequence is CASLRDRAEGHYGYTF. CDR3 DNA (partial): TGTGCCAGCCTCCGGGACAGGGCCGAGGGGCACTATGGC.